The clone carrying this T cell receptor (beta chain) was picked up many times. Its antigen is not identified. These data belong to a study of identical twins. CDR3 length: 15 amino acids. CDR1 and CDR2 from the germline V gene are DFQATT and SNEGSKA (reference sequence). The V end was cut by 4 bases, the J end by 1 base, with 14 bases between. Study observations and caveats: Twin-shared out-of-frame alpha sequences were enriched for low generation probability. Models underestimated out-of-frame TCR alpha sharing in monozygotic twins. Cross-sectional statistics underpinned the conclusions; the same donors were not followed.

TCRdb passed the 5' RACE reads through MiXCR, listing each CDR3 protein once. This table holds about 690,000 distinct CDR3 sequences, over 5% found once. Sequencing was carried out using naive T cells sorted from blood. The receptor's source is a man aged 18-30 years in good health. The V gene is TRBV20-1, the J gene TRBJ2-1; maybe TRBD2 (6 bases). Written as DNA, the CDR3 is TGCAGTGCTACCAATGTGGCGGGATCCTACAATGAGCAGTTCTTC. Its translation: CSATNVAGSYNEQFF.